The 20 T cell receptor beta chains listed next were all sequenced from one sample in a study of T-cell reconstitution after alpha-beta-depleted transplantation in children listed by TCRdb under 2016. The sample's treatment or condition label, decoded: allogeneic hematopoietic cell transplantation with graft depleted of TCRalphabeta T cells and CD19 B cells. Library creation used PCR. Instrument on record: Illumina HiSeq 2500. TCR libraries were prepared with molecular barcoding, using unique molecular identifiers to normalize TCRbeta repertoire quantification. TCRdb cleaned the public reads at Q25 with fastp, built clones with MiXCR and kept in-frame beta chains. Under each unique CDR3 protein, matching rows form one entry showing the most common genes and DNA. This sample has some 350,000 distinct CDR3 sequences in its table, and 15% to 20% of those were observed once. Clones ranked in the top ten supply approximately 38% of the sample.

Sequencing was performed on PBMCs, mostly from graft donor cells, taken 360 days after TCRalphabeta/CD19-depleted stem cell transplant. These receptors came from a male patient under 10 years old who had a stem cell transplant for acute lymphoblastic leukemia, so the T cells may come from the graft donor.

This clonotype was picked up a small number of times. This chain joins TRBV5-1 and TRBJ1-5, with D hard to call. This CDR3 has 14 residues. Per the germline V gene, CDR1 is SGHRS and CDR2 is YFSETQ. The ends were cut back, 0 bases at V and 4 bases at J, with 8 bases in the middle. This CDR3 reads CASSLEGRNQPQHF. CDR3 DNA sequence: TGCGCCAGCAGCTTGGAGGGCAGGAATCAGCCCCAGCATTTT.

V usage is TRBV7-9 and J usage is TRBJ2-5; D is possibly TRBD1 (6 bases). V was shortened by 6 bases and J by 1 base, with 21 bases between the two germline ends. This CDR3 spans 17 amino acids. Germline V gene data show CDR1 as SEHNR and CDR2 as FQNEAQ (reference sequence). Here the CDR3 DNA reads TGTGCCAGCAGGTCACAAACCGGGACATACGGCCAAGAGACCCAGTACTTC. It is translated as CASRSQTGTYGQETQYF.

This clonotype was counted between two and nine times. The chain carries TRBV11-2 and TRBJ2-3; a weak D match, TRBD2 (5 bases). CDR3 length equals 12 residues. V was pared by 4 bases and J by 4 bases, with 6 bases between. The germline gives CDR1 SGHAT, CDR2 FQNNGV. Here the CDR3 reads CASSSGADTQYF. The CDR3 DNA reads TGTGCCAGCAGCTCCGGGGCAGATACGCAGTATTTT.

This clonotype was recorded a few times. V gene TRBV11-2 combines with J gene TRBJ2-5; 10 nucleotides align to TRBD2. The CDR3 sequence is 16 residues long. CDR1 is SGHAT, CDR2 FQNNGV, per germline. V shed 7 bases and J 5 bases; nucleotides not matched to a gene: 13. The CDR3 sequence: CASTLGGLAGVETQYF. The CDR3 DNA sequence: TGTGCCAGCACCCTGGGTGGGCTAGCGGGAGTTGAGACCCAGTACTTC.

The rearrangement uses TRBV4-3 and TRBJ2-1; 11 positions match TRBD2. The length of the CDR3 is 23 residues. V dropped 4 bases and J dropped 1; count of bases not matched to a gene: 24. CDR1 is LGHNA, CDR2 YSLEER, per germline. CDR3 in DNA: TGCGCCAGCAGCCCGGGGGGAGGACTAGCGGGCCCAGCCCGTCAGGGTTCCTACAATGAGCAGTTCTTC. Encoded protein: CASSPGGGLAGPARQGSYNEQFF.

The chain uses TRBV9 and TRBJ2-5; D not resolved. This CDR3 has 15 residues. CDR1 and CDR2 (germline): SGDLS, YYNGEE. V lost 4 bases to trimming and J lost 4 bases, with 17 bases between them. CDR3 in DNA: TGTGCCAGCAGCCCTCGGCATGTTGATCGAGAGACCCAGTACTTC. Translating gives CASSPRHVDRETQYF.

This clonotype showed up just a few times. The V call is TRBV12-3 or TRBV12-4, the J call TRBJ1-1; D is ambiguous. V was pared by 5 bases and J by 4 bases, with 14 bases between. This CDR3 region has 14 residues. CDR3 coding DNA: TGTGCCAGCAGTCCGCAAGGTTTTGGCACTGAAGCTTTCTTT. It yields the protein CASSPQGFGTEAFF.

In DNA form, the CDR3 reads TGTGCCAGCAGCGTGTCTTCGACAGGGAGAGAGACCCAGTACTTC. Protein: CASSVSSTGRETQYF. The chain recombines TRBV11-2 with TRBJ2-5; 7 bases are a match to TRBD1. With V trimmed by 5 bases and J by 4 bases, 10 bases remained unmatched. CDR3 length: 15 residues. Per germline, CDR1 SGHAT and CDR2 FQNNGV. Combining the CDR3 with reference TRBV11-2 and TRBJ2-5 gives the whole variable domain EAGVAQSPRYKIIEKRQSVAFWCNPISGHATLYWYQQILGQGPKLLIQFQNNGVVDDSQLPKDRFSAERLKGVDSTLKIQPAKLEDSAVYLCASSVSSTGRETQYFGPGTRLLVL.

This clonotype was counted many times. The chain is built from TRBV20-1 and TRBJ2-3; D perhaps matches TRBD2 (6 bases). Germline loops: CDR1 DFQATT, CDR2 SNEGSKA (reference sequence). V lost 5 bases, J lost 2 bases, and 17 bases lay in between. The CDR3 is made up of 15 amino acids. CDR3 protein: CSAPRRGRVTDTQYF. The CDR3 DNA follows: TGCAGTGCTCCGAGGCGGGGAAGGGTCACAGATACGCAGTATTTT.

The rearrangement joins TRBV10-3 to TRBJ2-7; TRBD2 aligns across 9 bases. The CDR3 is 14 residues long. Germline trimming cut 10 bases from V and 3 bases from J; bases unmatched to any gene: 10. Looked up from germline, CDR1 is ENHRY and CDR2 is SYGVKD. CDR3 DNA: TGTGCCACAAACTCAAAGCGGGAGGTCTACGAGCAGTACTTC. This sequence encodes CATNSKREVYEQYF.

This chain links TRBV28 with TRBJ2-7, with TRBD2 as a possible D gene (5 bases). The germline gives CDR1 MDHEN, CDR2 SYDVKM. The CDR3 runs 14 residues. The V gene lost 8 bases and the J gene lost 6 bases, with 20 bases spanning the gap. The CDR3 nucleotides are TGTGCCAGCCGGGATAGAGGATACACTGGCGAGCAGTACTTC. Its protein is CASRDRGYTGEQYF.

The V and J genes are TRBV7-2 and TRBJ2-5; D is perhaps TRBD2 (6 bases). This CDR3 has 16 amino acids. V dropped 1 base and J dropped 3 bases, with 15 bases sitting between them. Germline-derived CDR1 and CDR2 are SGHTA and FQGNSA. The CDR3, as DNA: TGTGCCAGCAGCTTAGTTGCGGGATGGGGGGAAGAGACCCAGTACTTC. It encodes CASSLVAGWGEETQYF.

There are a few counts of this clonotype. This chain joins TRBV12-3 or TRBV12-4 and TRBJ2-7, with a weak D call TRBD1 (6 bases). V lost 8 bases to trimming and J lost 2 bases, with 22 bases between them. The CDR3 spans 16 residues. The DNA of the CDR3 is TGTGCCAGCGCTAGCCGGACAGATGGGGCCCCCTACGAGCAGTACTTC. It translates to CASASRTDGAPYEQYF.

The chain uses TRBV6-1 and TRBJ2-3, with 12 bases fitting TRBD2. V gave up 4 bases and J gave up 1 base; unmatched junction bases: 3. Germline V gene data show CDR1 as MNHNS and CDR2 as SASEGT. CDR3 length equals 16 residues. CDR3 residues: CASSVTSGRRTDTQYF. For the CDR3, the DNA is TGTGCCAGCAGTGTAACTAGCGGGAGGCGCACAGATACGCAGTATTTT.

Here the CDR3 reads CASSLTFANTGELFF. CDR3 coding DNA: TGTGCCAGCAGTTTAACGTTCGCGAACACCGGGGAGCTGTTTTTT. The genes are TRBV28 and TRBJ2-2, with D unclear. The CDR3 spans 15 residues. From germline, CDR1 is MDHEN and CDR2 SYDVKM. Trimming took off 2 bases at V and 0 bases at J, with 7 bases between the two ends.

This clonotype has a single count. This sequence joins TRBV6-1 and TRBJ1-5; D is unclear. The V and J ends lost 0 bases and 6 bases respectively, with 3 bases between them. This CDR3 is built from 12 residues. Germline CDR1 MNHNS, CDR2 SASEGT. The CDR3 bases are TGTGCCAGCAGTGAAGCGGGTCAGCCCCAGCATTTT. Translation gives CASSEAGQPQHF.

This chain links TRBV4-2 with TRBJ1-2; no clear D gene. Germline lookup yields CDR1 LGHNA and CDR2 YNFKEQ. The V end lost 5 bases, the J end lost 4 bases, and 8 bases lay between the germline ends. This CDR3 region has 12 residues. The CDR3 bases are TGTGCCAGCAGCGGTAGTGCCTATGGCTACACCTTC. This sequence encodes CASSGSAYGYTF.

The chain is built from TRBV29-1 and TRBJ2-7; D gene uncertain. This CDR3 region has 12 residues. CDR1 and CDR2 (germline): SQVTM, ANQGSEA. Trimming stripped 4 bases from V and 3 bases from J, with 10 bases between. In nucleotides, the CDR3 is TGCAGCGTTGGTACCCTCTACTACGAGCAGTACTTC. This codes for CSVGTLYYEQYF.

This clonotype turned up a few times. This chain connects TRBV20-1 to TRBJ2-2; the match to TRBD1 covers 7 bases. CDR1 DFQATT and CDR2 SNEGSKA come from the germline V gene (reference sequence). V shed 3 bases, J shed 9 bases, and the junction held 4 bases outside the gene matches. The CDR3 contains 12 residues. The CDR3 here is CSARATGWELFF. The DNA for the CDR3 is TGCAGTGCTAGGGCGACAGGGTGGGAGCTGTTTTTT.

The sample holds a few counts of this clonotype. The chain couples TRBV29-1 to TRBJ2-7; 7 positions match TRBD2. Germline V gives CDR1 SQVTM, CDR2 ANQGSEA. The CDR3 is 12 residues long. Losses at the gene ends were 7 bases for V and 6 bases for J; bases not matched to a gene: 9. CDR3 DNA: TGCAGCGGCGGTAGTGGACTAGGCGAGCAGTACTTC. It translates to CSGGSGLGEQYF.